Sequencing of this T cell receptor (beta chain) was carried out in a study of monozygotic twins with inflammatory bowel disease. Both TCRalpha and TCRbeta cDNA were subjected to two nested PCRs lasting roughly 16 and 10 cycles. TCRdb derives one entry per CDR3 protein from the 5' RACE reads, leaving out DNA. The sample is made up of about 200,000 distinct CDR3 sequences, and the top ten hold approximately 7.7% of it. This CDR3 comprises 13 residues. From germline, CDR1 is SGHTA and CDR2 FQGNSA. Findings and caveats of the study: Clonotype overlap with others was lower in IBD patients than in healthy twins, a difference that was greatest with disease activity. The inverse Simpson measure of TCRbeta diversity was lower in IBD patients than in healthy co-twins.

With regard to this clonotype: Its antigen remains unidentified.

This chain uses TRBV7-2 with TRBJ2-1; TCRdb reports TRBD1, a call that lacks DNA to check it against. The clonotype comes from a human donor with ulcerative colitis or Crohn's disease, or a healthy co-twin of an affected twin (not recorded which). The sample was blood. The CDR3 loop is CASSFVGGNEQFF.